A single sample is the source of the 15 T cell receptor beta chains below, sequenced in a study of cytomegalovirus exposure and HLA in healthy donors. The method was immunoSEQ multiplex PCR; TCRdb's version includes in-frame clones alone and lacks a portion of them. The data show around 250,000 clones, about 92% seen once. Material for sequencing was PBMCs. The receptors shown here come from a woman in her twenties or thirties in good health and CMV-seronegative.

The V gene is TRBV30, the J gene TRBJ2-6, with 9 bases matching TRBD1. Germline trimming cut 6 bases from V and 4 bases from J; bases unmatched to any gene: 13. The CDR3 length is 17 residues. Germline V gives CDR1 GTSNPN, CDR2 SVGIG (reference sequence). The CDR3 nucleotides read TGTGCCTGTCCGATACGACAGGGGGGGAGAGGGGCCAACGTCCTGACTTTC. Translated, it gives CACPIRQGGRGANVLTF.

The chain joins TRBV6-1 to TRBJ2-5; D remains ambiguous. The CDR3 totals 14 residues. Germline lookup yields CDR1 MNHNS and CDR2 SASEGT. V shed 5 bases and J shed 4 bases, with 14 bases lying between them. The CDR3 protein is CASSKRSSPETQYF. In nucleotides, the CDR3 is TGTGCCAGCAGTAAACGGTCTTCCCCAGAGACCCAGTACTTC.

The V gene is TRBV5-1, the J gene TRBJ2-7; TRBD1 aligns across 7 bases. Germline lookup yields CDR1 SGHRS and CDR2 YFSETQ. V dropped 4 bases and J dropped 3; count of bases not matched to a gene: 10. The CDR3 spans 15 residues. The CDR3 DNA reads as TGCGCCAGCAGCCAGGGACAGTGGGGCCTCTACGAGCAGTACTTC. Residues: CASSQGQWGLYEQYF.

The chain couples TRBV5-4 to TRBJ2-1; TRBD1 agrees at 10 bases. Trimming took 4 bases from V and 5 from J; bases not matched to a gene: 6. The V gene's germline CDR1 is SGHNT and CDR2 YYREEE (reference sequence). There are 15 residues in the CDR3. The CDR3 nucleotides are TGTGCCAGCAGCCCCGGGGGACAGGGGAACAATGAGCAGTTCTTC. It encodes CASSPGGQGNNEQFF.

The rearrangement links TRBV6-5 to TRBJ1-2; D unresolved. This CDR3 is 12 amino acids long. Trimming removed 2 bases from V and 1 base from J, with 2 bases in between. The germline CDR1 and CDR2 sequences are MNHEY and SVGAGI. This CDR3 is CASSYSNYGYTF. Here the CDR3 DNA reads TGTGCCAGCAGTTACAGTAACTATGGCTACACCTTC.

The J gene is TRBJ2-5, the V gene TRBV2; 8 nucleotides match TRBD2. This CDR3 is built from 15 residues. Germline assignment: CDR1 SNHLY and CDR2 FYNNEI. The ends lost 8 bases at V and 5 bases at J; junction bases unmatched: 13. The CDR3: CASEGAGVETETQYF. CDR3 in DNA: TGTGCCAGCGAGGGAGCGGGAGTGGAGACGGAGACCCAGTACTTC. The variable domain in full, with the rest retrieved from reference TRBV2 and TRBJ2-5, is EPEVTQTPSHQVTQMGQEVILRCVPISNHLYFYWYRQILGQKVEFLVSFYNNEISEKSEIFDDQFSVERPDGSNFTLKIRSTKLEDSAMYFCASEGAGVETETQYFGPGTRLLVL.

The rearrangement links TRBV6-5 to TRBJ1-1; no reliable D call. CDR1 and CDR2 from the germline V gene are MNHEY and SVGAGI. This CDR3 is 11 amino acids long. Trimming cost V 5 bases and J 10 bases, with 11 bases left between them. DNA of the CDR3: TGTGCCAGCAGTCAAGGGTTGGGAGCTTTCTTT. Its protein product is CASSQGLGAFF.

The V and J genes are TRBV28 and TRBJ2-6; no firm D call. The length of the CDR3 is 17 residues. The V gene's germline CDR1 is MDHEN and CDR2 SYDVKM. The V and J ends lost 3 bases and 0 bases respectively, with 12 bases between them. The CDR3 loop is CASSFQGQSSGANVLTF. The CDR3 DNA reads as TGTGCCAGCAGTTTTCAAGGCCAGTCCTCTGGGGCCAACGTCCTGACTTTC.

The chain couples TRBV28 to TRBJ2-7, with D perhaps TRBD1 or TRBD2 (6 bases each). Trimming took 1 base from V and 0 from J, leaving 10 bases between them. Germline CDR1 MDHEN, CDR2 SYDVKM. This CDR3 comprises 15 residues. In DNA form, the CDR3 reads TGTGCCAGCAGTTTATTAGCGGACAGCTCCTACGAGCAGTACTTC. It is translated as CASSLLADSSYEQYF. Full variable domain (outside the CDR3, taken from reference TRBV28 and TRBJ2-7): DVKVTQSSRYLVKRTGEKVFLECVQDMDHENMFWYRQDPGLGLRLIYFSYDVKMKEKGDIPEGYSVSREKKERFSLILESASTNQTSMYLCASSLLADSSYEQYFGPGTRLTVT.

This chain uses TRBV5-1 with TRBJ2-7; D is uncertain. Trimming removed 4 bases from V and 5 bases from J, with 19 bases in between. The CDR3 spans 15 residues. The germline gives CDR1 SGHRS, CDR2 YFSETQ. The CDR3 coding sequence is TGCGCCAGCAGCATAGCCTCTTTAGTAAACCACGAGCAGTACTTC. Translation gives CASSIASLVNHEQYF.

This chain uses TRBV9 with TRBJ2-3; 7 bases are shared with TRBD1. The CDR3 sequence is 16 residues long. The germline CDR1 and CDR2 sequences are SGDLS and YYNGEE. V trimming: 4 bases; J trimming: 5 bases; junction bases outside the gene matches: 13. DNA for the CDR3: TGTGCCAGCAGCCCAATTGGACAGGAACTGATAGATACGCAGTATTTT. It is translated as CASSPIGQELIDTQYF. Complete variable domain (other parts from reference TRBV9 and TRBJ2-3): DSGVTQTPKHLITATGQRVTLRCSPRSGDLSVYWYQQSLDQGLQFLIQYYNGEERAKGNILERFSAQQFPDLHSELNLSSLELGDSALYFCASSPIGQELIDTQYFGPGTRLTVL.

V and J are TRBV9 and TRBJ2-7, with 8 bases that match TRBD1. The CDR3 is 14 residues long. Germline lookup yields CDR1 SGDLS and CDR2 YYNGEE. The V and J ends lost 3 bases and 6 bases, in that order; junction bases with no gene match: 8. CDR3 sequence: CASSDRDRPIEQYF. CDR3 DNA sequence: TGTGCCAGCAGCGACCGGGACAGGCCCATCGAGCAGTACTTC.

The chain joins TRBV9 to TRBJ2-1; TRBD2 agrees at 7 bases. Trimming took 0 bases from V and 3 from J; bases not matched to a gene: 3. The V gene's germline CDR1 is SGDLS and CDR2 YYNGEE. This CDR3 has 15 residues. The CDR3 nucleotides read TGTGCCAGCAGCGTAGCGGCTAGCGGCTACAATGAGCAGTTCTTC. This encodes CASSVAASGYNEQFF.

This chain uses TRBV29-1 with TRBJ2-5, with D uncertain. The germline gives CDR1 SQVTM, CDR2 ANQGSEA. The CDR3 runs 14 residues. V lost 5 bases and J 2 bases, leaving 15 bases between the germline ends. For the CDR3, the DNA is TGCAGCGTTCACAAATTTTCCCAGCAAGAGACCCAGTACTTC. Its protein product is CSVHKFSQQETQYF.

The chain uses TRBV13 and TRBJ2-7, with 9 bases fitting TRBD2. The CDR3 runs to 15 residues. Trimming cost V 4 bases and J 2 bases; bases outside gene matches: 6. Germline V gives CDR1 PRHDT, CDR2 FYEKMQ (reference sequence). CDR3 bases: TGTGCCAGCAGCTCCCGGGGACTAGCCCCCTACGAGCAGTACTTC. It specifies CASSSRGLAPYEQYF.